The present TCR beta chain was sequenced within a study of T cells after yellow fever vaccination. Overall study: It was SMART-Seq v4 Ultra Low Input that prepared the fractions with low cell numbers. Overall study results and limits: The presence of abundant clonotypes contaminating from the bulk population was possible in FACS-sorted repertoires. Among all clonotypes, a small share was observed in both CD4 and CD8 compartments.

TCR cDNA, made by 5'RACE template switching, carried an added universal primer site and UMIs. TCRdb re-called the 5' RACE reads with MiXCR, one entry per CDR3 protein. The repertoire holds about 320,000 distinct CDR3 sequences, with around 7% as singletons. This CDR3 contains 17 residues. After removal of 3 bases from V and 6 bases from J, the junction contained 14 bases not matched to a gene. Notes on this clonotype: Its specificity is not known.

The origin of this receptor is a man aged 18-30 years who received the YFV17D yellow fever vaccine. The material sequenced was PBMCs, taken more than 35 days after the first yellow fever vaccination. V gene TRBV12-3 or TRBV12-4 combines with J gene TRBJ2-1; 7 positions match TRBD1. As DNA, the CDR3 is TGTGCCAGCAGTTTGGGACAGCGGCACCCCTCTCGCAATGAGCAGTTCTTC. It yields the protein CASSLGQRHPSRNEQFF.